The 24 T cell receptor beta chains below come from one sample, sequenced in a study of blood T cell repertoires in COVID-19. Here immunoSEQ multiplex PCR was the method, and the copy in TCRdb shows in-frame clones only, minus some. The profile shows 50,000 to 65,000 clones, just over 85% of them singletons. Material: peripheral blood. These receptors all stem from a man in his fifties or sixties with acute or convalescent COVID-19.

The chain joins TRBV7-9 to TRBJ2-1; D is possibly TRBD2 (5 bases). V lost 1 base, J lost 0 bases, and 10 bases lay in between. CDR1 SEHNR and CDR2 FQNEAQ come from the germline V gene (reference sequence). CDR3 size: 16 residues. CDR3 sequence (DNA): TGTGCCAGCAGCTTAGTAGCGAGTTACTCCTACAATGAGCAGTTCTTC. Its translation is CASSLVASYSYNEQFF.

The chain recombines TRBV2 with TRBJ2-2; D is undetermined. Trimming removed 1 base at V and 0 bases at J, with 6 bases between. Germline loops: CDR1 SNHLY, CDR2 FYNNEI. This CDR3 spans 15 amino acids. CDR3 in amino acids: CASSEDYPNTGELFF. CDR3 nucleotide sequence: TGTGCCAGCAGTGAAGACTACCCGAACACCGGGGAGCTGTTTTTT.

The gene calls are TRBV2 and TRBJ2-5; tentative D call: TRBD2 (5 bases). Trimming cost V 0 bases and J 3 bases, with 14 bases left between them. The CDR3 sequence is 16 residues long. Germline lookup yields CDR1 SNHLY and CDR2 FYNNEI. The CDR3 DNA follows: TGTGCCAGCAGTGAAGCGCTTCGAGGGCAGAAAGAGACCCAGTACTTC. Translating gives CASSEALRGQKETQYF.

This clone has just one count. This chain joins TRBV7-6 and TRBJ2-5; 8 positions match TRBD1. CDR3 length equals 13 residues. Trimming removed 2 bases from V and 9 bases from J; junction bases left unmatched: 5. Germline CDR1 and CDR2: SGHVS and FNYEAQ. CDR3 nucleotides: TGTGCCAGCAGCTTACGGACAGGGATTGCCCAGTACTTC. The encoded protein is CASSLRTGIAQYF. Complete variable domain (other parts from reference TRBV7-6 and TRBJ2-5): GAGVSQSPRYKVTKRGQDVALRCDPISGHVSLYWYRQALGQGPEFLTYFNYEAQQDKSGLPNDRFSAERPEGSISTLTIQRTEQRDSAMYRCASSLRTGIAQYFGPGTRLLVL.

This sequence joins TRBV7-3 and TRBJ2-2, with no clear D. The V and J ends lost 5 bases and 2 bases respectively, with 6 bases between them. Germline CDR1 reads SGHTA; CDR2 reads FQGTGA. This CDR3 contains 13 residues. The CDR3 sequence is CASSPKNTGELFF. The CDR3, as DNA: TGTGCCAGCAGCCCTAAAAACACCGGGGAGCTGTTTTTT.

The chain carries TRBV29-1 and TRBJ2-3, with D hard to call. V lost 6 bases and J lost 1, with 8 bases in between. The V gene's germline CDR1 is SQVTM and CDR2 ANQGSEA. The CDR3 is 12 amino acids. CDR3 protein: CSVERGTDTQYF. The DNA for the CDR3 is TGCAGCGTCGAACGGGGCACAGATACGCAGTATTTT.

Details on this clone: An end of the junction differs from the germline gene, which may be a read error. The rearrangement uses TRBV15 and TRBJ1-2; TRBD1 might be the D (6 bases). This CDR3 is 13 amino acids long. CDR1 and CDR2 (germline): LNHNV, YYDKDF (reference sequence). The DNA of the CDR3 is TGTGCCACCAGCCGAGACAGGCCGAGCGGCTACACCTTC. It specifies CATSRDRPSGYTF.

The J gene is TRBJ1-1, the V gene TRBV30, with no clear D. The CDR3 is 11 amino acids. Germline V CDR1 and CDR2: GTSNPN, SVGIG (reference sequence). V was pared by 2 bases and J by 7 bases, with 8 bases between. The CDR3 region is CAWSKNGEAFF. In nucleotides, the CDR3 is TGTGCCTGGAGTAAGAACGGTGAAGCTTTCTTT.

This chain uses TRBV18 with TRBJ1-1; TRBD1 is a possible D gene (6 bases). CDR1 is KGHSH, CDR2 LQKENI, per germline. This CDR3 region has 12 residues. V gave up 8 bases and J gave up 4 bases, with 11 bases separating them. The CDR3 nucleotides read TGTGCCAGCAGGGGGGGTAGCACTGAAGCTTTCTTT. Translated, it gives CASRGGSTEAFF.

This chain links TRBV24-1 with TRBJ2-2; 7 nucleotides match TRBD1. CDR3 length: 15 residues. V shed 7 bases, J shed 2 bases, and the junction held 6 bases outside the gene matches. Germline V CDR1 and CDR2: KGHDR, SFDVKD. In DNA form, the CDR3 reads TGTGCCACCAGGCCCGGGACAGCAAACACCGGGGAGCTGTTTTTT. Residues: CATRPGTANTGELFF.

This clone showed up just once. This chain connects TRBV9 to TRBJ2-3, with 14 bases that match TRBD2. After removal of 4 bases from V and 12 bases from J, the junction contained 7 bases not matched to a gene. The germline CDR1 and CDR2 sequences are SGDLS and YYNGEE. The length of the CDR3 is 14 residues. CDR3 loop: CASSPGTSGSQQYF. CDR3 sequence (DNA): TGTGCCAGCAGCCCCGGGACTAGCGGGAGTCAACAGTATTTT.

V is TRBV10-3 and J is TRBJ2-1, with 13 nucleotides matching TRBD2. The ends lost 6 bases at V and 0 bases at J; junction bases unmatched: 2. There are 16 residues in the CDR3. CDR1 and CDR2 (germline): ENHRY, SYGVKD. CDR3 coding DNA: TGTGCCATCAGGACTAGCGGGAGGCACTCCTACAATGAGCAGTTCTTC. This codes for CAIRTSGRHSYNEQFF.

V usage is TRBV6-6 and J usage is TRBJ1-2, with D possibly being TRBD1 (6 bases). This CDR3 has 16 residues. The germline gives CDR1 MNHNY, CDR2 SVGAGI (reference sequence). The V gene lost 5 bases and the J gene lost 0 bases, with 16 bases spanning the gap. CDR3 nucleotides: TGTGCCAGCAGTCGGGACAACCGAGCCCCTAACTATGGCTACACCTTC. Translation: CASSRDNRAPNYGYTF.

The rearrangement joins TRBV19 to TRBJ2-2; D call uncertain. CDR3 length: 15 amino acids. Trimming removed 3 bases from V and 1 base from J, with 9 bases in between. The germline V gene encodes CDR1 LNHDA and CDR2 SQIVND (reference sequence). For the CDR3, the DNA is TGTGCCAGTAGTATGCTGGGCTGGAACACCGGGGAGCTGTTTTTT. Its protein is CASSMLGWNTGELFF.

V is TRBV28 and J is TRBJ1-1, with a weak D call TRBD1 (6 bases). V lost 5 bases, J lost 11 bases, and 15 bases lay in between. Germline V gene sequence: CDR1 MDHEN, CDR2 SYDVKM. The CDR3 is made up of 12 amino acids. CDR3 loop: CASSPIQGHAFF. The DNA for the CDR3 is TGTGCCAGCAGTCCCATACAGGGTCATGCTTTCTTT.

V is TRBV19 and J is TRBJ1-3; TRBD1 matches at 9 bases. The J segment lost 0 bases and the V segment lost 6 bases, leaving 9 bases of the junction unmatched. CDR3 size: 17 residues. Germline V CDR1 and CDR2: LNHDA, SQIVND (reference sequence). The CDR3 loop reads CASRRPGTGISGNTIYF. The DNA for the CDR3 is TGTGCCAGTAGGCGTCCCGGGACAGGGATCTCTGGAAACACCATATATTTT.

The V call is TRBV12-5, the J call TRBJ2-1, with 7 bases that match TRBD2. V dropped 6 bases and J dropped 6; count of bases not matched to a gene: 8. The CDR3 has 14 amino acids. CDR1 and CDR2 from the germline V gene are LGHNT and FRNRAP. The CDR3 protein is CASGSIAGGNEQFF. The CDR3 DNA reads TGTGCTAGTGGCTCAATAGCGGGTGGCAATGAGCAGTTCTTC.

The rearrangement uses TRBV12-3 or TRBV12-4 and TRBJ2-1; D call uncertain. V was clipped by 0 bases and J by 12 bases, with 12 bases between them. This CDR3 has 13 amino acids. CDR3 region: CASSLAISSSQFF. CDR3 nucleotides: TGTGCCAGCAGTTTAGCAATCTCCTCCTCGCAGTTCTTC.

The CDR3 region has the DNA TGTGCCAGCAGCTTGCCAGGGGACGGAAACACCATATATTTT. Its translation is CASSLPGDGNTIYF. This sequence joins TRBV5-5 and TRBJ1-3; D perhaps matches TRBD1 (6 bases). The germline V gene encodes CDR1 SGHKS and CDR2 YYEKEE (reference sequence). V lost 1 base to trimming and J lost 4 bases, with 9 bases between them. This CDR3 is 14 amino acids long.

This chain joins TRBV7-8 and TRBJ1-5; 10 nucleotides match TRBD1. The ends lost 5 bases at V and 4 bases at J; junction bases unmatched: 2. Germline CDR1 is SGHVS and CDR2 is FQNEAQ. There are 14 residues in the CDR3. The CDR3 bases are TGTGCCAGCAGCATGGGACAGGGGAATCAGCCCCAGCATTTT. Amino acids: CASSMGQGNQPQHF.

The V and J genes are TRBV30 and TRBJ1-4; a weak D match, TRBD1 (6 bases). CDR3 length: 13 amino acids. V was clipped by 1 base and J by 8 bases, with 11 bases between them. Germline assignment: CDR1 GTSNPN and CDR2 SVGIG (reference sequence). The CDR3 here is CAWSAFQGEKLFF. Here the CDR3 DNA reads TGTGCCTGGAGTGCCTTTCAGGGGGAAAAACTGTTTTTT. Together with reference TRBV30 and TRBJ1-4, the CDR3 gives the full variable domain: SQTIHQWPATLVQPVGSPLSLECTVEGTSNPNLYWYRQAAGRGLQLLFYSVGIGQISSEVPQNLSASRPQDRQFILSSKKLLLSDSGFYLCAWSAFQGEKLFFGSGTQLSVL.

The chain recombines TRBV7-6 with TRBJ2-7; 8 bases are a match to TRBD1. CDR3 length: 16 amino acids. V dropped 5 bases and J dropped 4; count of bases not matched to a gene: 13. The germline V gene has CDR1 SGHVS and CDR2 FNYEAQ. DNA of the CDR3: TGTGCCAGCAGCCCCGGCGGACAGGGATTGGTATACGAGCAGTACTTC. It encodes CASSPGGQGLVYEQYF.

This clone occurred once. J is TRBJ2-2 and V is TRBV24-1, with TRBD2 matching over 14 bases. Germline V gene lookup returns CDR1 KGHDR and CDR2 SFDVKD. This CDR3 is built from 17 residues. Trimming took 4 bases from V and 7 from J; bases not matched to a gene: 7. The CDR3 protein is CATSDPGLAGVGGELFF. As DNA, the CDR3 is TGTGCCACCAGTGACCCGGGACTAGCGGGAGTTGGCGGGGAGCTGTTTTTT.

The J gene is TRBJ1-2, the V gene TRBV10-3, with TRBD1 identical over 9 bases. V lost 6 bases and J lost 3; bases outside the gene matches: 8. The V gene's germline CDR1 is ENHRY and CDR2 SYGVKD. CDR3 length equals 15 residues. The CDR3 loop reads CAIREPGQGDYGYTF. The CDR3 DNA reads as TGTGCCATCAGAGAACCGGGACAGGGTGACTATGGCTACACCTTC.